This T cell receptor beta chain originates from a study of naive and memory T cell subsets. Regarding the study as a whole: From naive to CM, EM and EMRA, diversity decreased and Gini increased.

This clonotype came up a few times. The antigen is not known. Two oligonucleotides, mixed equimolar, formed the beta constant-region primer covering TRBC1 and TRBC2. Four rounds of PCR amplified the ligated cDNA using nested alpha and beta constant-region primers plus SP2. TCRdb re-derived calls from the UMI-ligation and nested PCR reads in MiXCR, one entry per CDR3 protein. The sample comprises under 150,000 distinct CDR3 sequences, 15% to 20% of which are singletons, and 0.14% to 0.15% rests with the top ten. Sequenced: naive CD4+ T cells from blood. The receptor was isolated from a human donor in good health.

In nucleotides, the CDR3 is TGCAGTGCGAGACTTTACAGGGTCAACAATGAGCAGTTCTTC. Its translation is CSARLYRVNNEQFF. This chain joins TRBV20-1 and TRBJ2-1; the D gene is possibly TRBD1 (6 bases). CDR1 is DFQATT and CDR2 is SNEGSKA in the germline V gene (reference sequence). The ends were cut back, 6 bases at V and 5 bases at J, with 17 bases in the middle. This CDR3 spans 14 amino acids.